What follows describes a single T cell receptor (beta chain). The target antigen is unknown. The CDR3 consists of 11 residues. Per the germline V gene, CDR1 is LGHNA and CDR2 is YNFKEQ. The germline V and J ends were trimmed by 3 bases and 4 bases, with 3 bases remaining between them. The data are from a study of OX40 agonist ivuxolimab in advanced cancers. For the study at large: Patients received the agonistic anti-OX40 (CD134) antibody ivuxolimab. It was permissible to have had prior anti-PD-1, anti-PD-L1 or anti-CTLA-4 therapy, and around 40% had some.

Study-wide results and limits: Among T cells, CD8+ cells averaged more expanded clones than CD4+ cells. At 0.1 to 3.0 mg/kg and by week 6, clonal expansion occurred in CD4+ and CD8+ blood T cells.

Sequencing was performed with immunoSEQ multiplex PCR; in TCRdb, only in-frame clones are kept and a portion is missing. The sample holds about 48,000 clones, about 89% seen once. The origin of this receptor is an adult with an advanced solid tumor such as melanoma, head and neck, liver or kidney cancer. The specimen comprised CD4+ or CD8+ T cells sorted from blood, sampled in a trial of the OX40 agonist ivuxolimab. This chain links TRBV4-2 with TRBJ1-1; D not resolved. CDR3 in amino acids: CASSHATEAFF. CDR3 DNA: TGTGCCAGCAGCCACGCCACTGAAGCTTTCTTT.